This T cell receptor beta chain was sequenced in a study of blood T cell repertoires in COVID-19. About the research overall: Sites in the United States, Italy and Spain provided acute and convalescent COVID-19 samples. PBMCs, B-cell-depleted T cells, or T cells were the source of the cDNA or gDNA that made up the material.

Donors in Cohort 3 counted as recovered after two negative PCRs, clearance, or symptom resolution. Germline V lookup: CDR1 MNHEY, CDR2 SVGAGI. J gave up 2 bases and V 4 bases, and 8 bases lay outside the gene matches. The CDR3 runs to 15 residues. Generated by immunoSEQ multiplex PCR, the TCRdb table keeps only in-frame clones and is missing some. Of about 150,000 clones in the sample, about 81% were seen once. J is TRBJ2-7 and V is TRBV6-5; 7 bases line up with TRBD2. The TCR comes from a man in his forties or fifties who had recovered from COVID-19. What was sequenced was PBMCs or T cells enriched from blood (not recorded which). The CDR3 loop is CASSSGRRGTYEQYF. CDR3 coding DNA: TGTGCCAGCAGTTCGGGTCGGCGGGGGACCTACGAGCAGTACTTC.